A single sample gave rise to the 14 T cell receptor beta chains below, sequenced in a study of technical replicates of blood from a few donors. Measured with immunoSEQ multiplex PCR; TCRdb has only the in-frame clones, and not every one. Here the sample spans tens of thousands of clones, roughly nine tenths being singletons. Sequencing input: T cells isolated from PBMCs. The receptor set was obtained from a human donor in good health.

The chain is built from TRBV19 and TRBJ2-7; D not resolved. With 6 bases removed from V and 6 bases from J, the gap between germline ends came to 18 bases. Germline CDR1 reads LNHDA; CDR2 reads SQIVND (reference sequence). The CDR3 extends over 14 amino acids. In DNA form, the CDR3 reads TGTGCCAGTAGCTATGGTCTTTTCGAGCGCGAGCAGTACTTC. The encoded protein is CASSYGLFEREQYF.

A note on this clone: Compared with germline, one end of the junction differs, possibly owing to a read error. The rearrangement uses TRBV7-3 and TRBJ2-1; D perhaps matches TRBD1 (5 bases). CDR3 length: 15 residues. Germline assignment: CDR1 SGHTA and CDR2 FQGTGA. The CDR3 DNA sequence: TGTGCCAGCAGCTTAACCGGCAGGGTCTACGATGAGCAGTTCTTC. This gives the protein CASSLTGRVYDEQFF.

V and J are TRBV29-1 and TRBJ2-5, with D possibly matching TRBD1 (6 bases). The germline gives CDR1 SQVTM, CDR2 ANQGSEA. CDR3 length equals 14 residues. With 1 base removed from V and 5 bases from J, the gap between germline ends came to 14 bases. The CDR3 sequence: CSVEVTGLRETQYF. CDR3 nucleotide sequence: TGCAGCGTTGAAGTAACAGGGCTGCGTGAGACCCAGTACTTC.

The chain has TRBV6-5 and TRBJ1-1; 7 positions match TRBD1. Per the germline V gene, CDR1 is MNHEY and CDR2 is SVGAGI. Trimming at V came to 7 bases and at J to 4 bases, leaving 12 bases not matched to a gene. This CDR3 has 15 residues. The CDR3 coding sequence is TGTGCCAGCATTACCACAACAGGGGTTCGCACTGAAGCTTTCTTT. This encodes CASITTTGVRTEAFF.

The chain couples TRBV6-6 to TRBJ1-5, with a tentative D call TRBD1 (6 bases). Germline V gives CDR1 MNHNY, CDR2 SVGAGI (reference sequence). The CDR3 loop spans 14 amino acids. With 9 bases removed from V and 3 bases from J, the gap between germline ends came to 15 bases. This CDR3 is CASVIGQFNQPQHF. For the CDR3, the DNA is TGTGCCAGTGTCATCGGACAGTTCAATCAGCCCCAGCATTTT.

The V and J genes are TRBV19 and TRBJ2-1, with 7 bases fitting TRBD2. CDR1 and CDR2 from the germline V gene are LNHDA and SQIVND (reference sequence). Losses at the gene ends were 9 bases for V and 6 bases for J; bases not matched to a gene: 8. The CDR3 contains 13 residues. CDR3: CASLRESGNEQFF. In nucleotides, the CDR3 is TGTGCCAGCCTGCGGGAGAGTGGCAATGAGCAGTTCTTC.

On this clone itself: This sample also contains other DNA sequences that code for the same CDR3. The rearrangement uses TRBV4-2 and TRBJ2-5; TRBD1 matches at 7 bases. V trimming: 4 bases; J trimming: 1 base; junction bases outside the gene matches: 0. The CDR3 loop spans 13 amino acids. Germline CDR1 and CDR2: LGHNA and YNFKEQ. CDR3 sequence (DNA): TGTGCCAGCAGCCGGGACAGCCAAGAGACCCAGTACTTC. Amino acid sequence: CASSRDSQETQYF.

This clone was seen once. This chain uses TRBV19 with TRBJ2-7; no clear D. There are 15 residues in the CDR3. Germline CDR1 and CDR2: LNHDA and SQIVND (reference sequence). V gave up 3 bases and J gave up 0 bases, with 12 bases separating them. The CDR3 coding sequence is TGTGCCAGTAGTATGGGCCTTTCCAGCTCCTACGAGCAGTACTTC. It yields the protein CASSMGLSSSYEQYF. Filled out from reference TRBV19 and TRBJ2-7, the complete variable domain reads DGGITQSPKYLFRKEGQNVTLSCEQNLNHDAMYWYRQDPGQGLRLIYYSQIVNDFQKGDIAEGYSVSREKKESFPLTVTSAQKNPTAFYLCASSMGLSSSYEQYFGPGTRLTVT.

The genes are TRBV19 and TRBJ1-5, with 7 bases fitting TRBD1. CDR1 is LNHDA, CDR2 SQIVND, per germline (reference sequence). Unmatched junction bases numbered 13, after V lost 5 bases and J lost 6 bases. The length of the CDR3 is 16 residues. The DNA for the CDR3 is TGTGCCAGTAGTCCACCATTGGGACAGTTTGCTCAGCCCCAGCATTTT. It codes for CASSPPLGQFAQPQHF. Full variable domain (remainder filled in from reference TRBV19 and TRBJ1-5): DGGITQSPKYLFRKEGQNVTLSCEQNLNHDAMYWYRQDPGQGLRLIYYSQIVNDFQKGDIAEGYSVSREKKESFPLTVTSAQKNPTAFYLCASSPPLGQFAQPQHFGDGTRLSIL.

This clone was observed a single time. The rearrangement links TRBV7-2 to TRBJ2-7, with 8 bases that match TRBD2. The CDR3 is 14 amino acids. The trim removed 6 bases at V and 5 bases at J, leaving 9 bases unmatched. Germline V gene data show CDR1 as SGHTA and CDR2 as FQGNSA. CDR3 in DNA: TGTGCCAGCAGTAACGAGCGGGAGTTAGACGAGCAGTACTTC. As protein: CASSNERELDEQYF. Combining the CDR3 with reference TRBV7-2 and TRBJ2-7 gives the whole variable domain GAGVSQSPSNKVTEKGKDVELRCDPISGHTALYWYRQSLGQGLEFLIYFQGNSAPDKSGLPSDRFSAERTGGSVSTLTIQRTQQEDSAVYLCASSNERELDEQYFGPGTRLTVT.

CDR3 in amino acids: CAWSPPDRDGQPQHF. The CDR3 bases are TGTGCCTGGAGTCCCCCCGACAGGGACGGGCAGCCCCAGCATTTT. The chain employs TRBV30 and TRBJ1-5, with 7 positions matching TRBD1. The CDR3 consists of 15 residues. The germline CDR1 and CDR2 sequences are GTSNPN and SVGIG (reference sequence). The trim removed 2 bases at V and 7 bases at J, leaving 11 bases unmatched.

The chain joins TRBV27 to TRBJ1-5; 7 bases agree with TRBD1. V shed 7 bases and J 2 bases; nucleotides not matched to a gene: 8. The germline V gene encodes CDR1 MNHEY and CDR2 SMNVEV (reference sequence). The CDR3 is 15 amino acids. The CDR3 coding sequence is TGTGCCAGCATAGGACAGGCGAGGGGCAATCAGCCCCAGCATTTT. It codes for CASIGQARGNQPQHF.

The chain's CDR3 is CATQDSFSYNEQFF. CDR3 DNA: TGTGCCACCCAAGACTCCTTCTCCTACAATGAGCAGTTCTTC. The gene calls are TRBV10-3 and TRBJ2-1; D is ambiguous. V lost 10 bases and J lost 0, with 13 bases in between. Germline values: CDR1 ENHRY, CDR2 SYGVKD. This CDR3 has 14 amino acids.

This chain's CDR3 is CAWSGIAYSGSDTGELFF. Written as DNA, the CDR3 is TGTGCCTGGAGTGGTATAGCCTATAGCGGGAGTGACACCGGGGAGCTGTTTTTT. J is TRBJ2-2 and V is TRBV30; 9 nucleotides match TRBD2. CDR3 size: 18 residues. V was clipped by 1 base and J by 3 bases; unmatched bases: 12. In germline, CDR1 is GTSNPN, CDR2 SVGIG (reference sequence).